The 27 T cell receptor beta chains below were found in one sample sequenced in a study of T cells in narcolepsy (dated by TCRdb to between 2017 and 2018). Preparation of the library involved the immunoSEQ multiplex PCR assay. TCRdb mirrors the immuneACCESS table, restricted to in-frame sequences. Some clones are absent from its copies; in checked studies, under half trace to an unresolved V gene, and the reason for the others is unknown. This sample has some 10,000 clones in its table, and about three quarters of those were observed once. In total, the top ten clones hold roughly 20% of the sample. What was sequenced was CD45RA- memory CD8+ T cells from PBMCs. The intended sense of this specimen's cell subset or site label: memory T cells sorted ex vivo from peripheral blood. The receptors were sampled from a human donor with narcolepsy.

The V gene is TRBV7-6, the J gene TRBJ2-7; TRBD2 matches at 9 bases. CDR3 length: 15 residues. V was pared by 2 bases and J by 0 bases, with 2 bases of the junction left unmatched. Germline V gene data show CDR1 as SGHVS and CDR2 as FNYEAQ. The CDR3 loop reads CASSLTAGGSYEQYF. CDR3 DNA: TGTGCCAGCAGCTTAACAGCGGGAGGCTCCTACGAGCAGTACTTC.

The gene calls are TRBV7-8 and TRBJ1-1; D not resolved. With 4 bases removed from V and 2 bases from J, the gap between germline ends came to 11 bases. The CDR3 extends over 14 amino acids. Germline CDR1 and CDR2: SGHVS and FQNEAQ. CDR3 sequence (DNA): TGTGCCAGCAGCTACGACGGACCTAACACTGAAGCTTTCTTT. It specifies CASSYDGPNTEAFF.

This clone was counted a few times. V usage is TRBV4-2 and J usage is TRBJ2-5, with 9 bases that match TRBD2. This CDR3 is built from 17 residues. CDR1 LGHNA and CDR2 YNFKEQ come from the germline V gene. Germline trimming cut 1 base from V and 4 bases from J; bases unmatched to any gene: 10. CDR3 in amino acids: CASSQGGAGGGAETQYF. DNA for the CDR3: TGTGCCAGCAGCCAAGGAGGAGCGGGGGGCGGGGCAGAGACCCAGTACTTC.

This chain links TRBV28 with TRBJ2-5; perhaps TRBD2 as D (6 bases). V shed 1 base and J shed 11 bases, with 20 bases lying between them. Germline values: CDR1 MDHEN, CDR2 SYDVKM. The CDR3 totals 15 residues. CDR3 region: CASSLFGVSPGEQYF. For the CDR3, the DNA is TGTGCCAGCAGTTTATTTGGGGTCTCTCCGGGGGAGCAGTACTTC. Complete variable domain (other parts from reference TRBV28 and TRBJ2-5): DVKVTQSSRYLVKRTGEKVFLECVQDMDHENMFWYRQDPGLGLRLIYFSYDVKMKEKGDIPEGYSVSREKKERFSLILESASTNQTSMYLCASSLFGVSPGEQYFGPGTRLLVL.

DNA of the CDR3: TGTGCCAGCAGCCAAGCTATTCACACTGAAGCTTTCTTT. Protein sequence: CASSQAIHTEAFF. V and J are TRBV7-2 and TRBJ1-1; D gene ambiguous. This CDR3 is built from 13 residues. CDR1 is SGHTA, CDR2 FQGNSA, per germline. V lost 5 bases and J lost 3, with 10 bases in between.

This clone is medium-sized within its sample. The chain links TRBV7-3 to TRBJ2-7; either TRBD1 or TRBD2 may fit D (6 bases each). Between the trimmed V and J ends, which lost 2 bases and 1 base, there was a span of 12 bases. The CDR3 length is 15 residues. CDR1 SGHTA and CDR2 FQGTGA come from the germline V gene. The CDR3 DNA is TGTGCCAGCAGCTTAGTCGGGGGCCCTTCCTACGAGCAGTACTTC. Protein product: CASSLVGGPSYEQYF.

The genes are TRBV2 and TRBJ2-3, with TRBD2 matching over 12 bases. Unmatched junction bases numbered 6, after V lost 4 bases and J lost 1 base. CDR3 size: 17 residues. Germline CDR1 and CDR2: SNHLY and FYNNEI. The chain's CDR3 is CASSGLAGALGTDTQYF. CDR3 in DNA: TGTGCCAGCAGTGGACTAGCGGGGGCGCTAGGCACAGATACGCAGTATTTT.

V usage is TRBV11-2 and J usage is TRBJ2-4, with D possibly being TRBD2 (6 bases). The CDR3 consists of 17 residues. The V end was cut by 0 bases, the J end by 8 bases, with 20 bases between. The germline gives CDR1 SGHAT, CDR2 FQNNGV. CDR3 sequence: CASSLDVGGAPRDIQYF. The CDR3 nucleotides read TGTGCCAGCAGCTTAGACGTGGGCGGGGCGCCTCGGGACATTCAGTACTTC.

V usage is TRBV4-1 and J usage is TRBJ1-1; D call uncertain. V lost 5 bases, J lost 3 bases, and 4 bases lay in between. The CDR3 is 11 residues long. Germline V gene lookup returns CDR1 MGHRA and CDR2 YSYEKL. The CDR3 coding sequence is TGCGCCAGCAGCGACGACACTGAAGCTTTCTTT. This sequence encodes CASSDDTEAFF.

The chain has TRBV27 and TRBJ2-3; perhaps D is TRBD1 or TRBD2 (6 bases each). The CDR3 extends over 15 amino acids. Germline V gene lookup returns CDR1 MNHEY and CDR2 SMNVEV (reference sequence). V lost 3 bases, J lost 3 bases, and 13 bases lay in between. This CDR3 reads CASSFKGGWTDTQYF. Here the CDR3 DNA reads TGTGCCAGCAGTTTTAAGGGGGGCTGGACAGATACGCAGTATTTT.

The V and J genes are TRBV27 and TRBJ2-7; D gene uncertain. CDR1 MNHEY and CDR2 SMNVEV come from the germline V gene (reference sequence). CDR3 length equals 13 residues. Trimming shortened V by 6 bases and J by 2 bases, and 11 bases separated the two germline ends. CDR3 nucleotide sequence: TGTGCCAGCAGCCCCGGCTTTACCTACGAGCAGTACTTC. The encoded protein is CASSPGFTYEQYF.

V is TRBV7-2 and J is TRBJ2-1; TRBD1 matches at 7 bases. This CDR3 region has 16 residues. CDR1 and CDR2 (germline): SGHTA, FQGNSA. J was trimmed by 7 bases and V by 1 base; bases with no gene match: 10. The DNA for the CDR3 is TGTGCCAGCAGCTTAGACTCGACAGGGTATTCGAATGAGCAGTTCTTC. This codes for CASSLDSTGYSNEQFF. Drawing the rest from reference TRBV7-2 and TRBJ2-1, the complete variable domain is GAGVSQSPSNKVTEKGKDVELRCDPISGHTALYWYRQSLGQGLEFLIYFQGNSAPDKSGLPSDRFSAERTGGSVSTLTIQRTQQEDSAVYLCASSLDSTGYSNEQFFGPGTRLTVL.

The chain uses TRBV4-2 and TRBJ2-7; D is unclear. V was cut by 0 bases and J by 1 base, with 10 bases left in between. The CDR3 consists of 15 residues. Germline V CDR1 and CDR2: LGHNA, YNFKEQ. The DNA for the CDR3 is TGTGCCAGCAGCCAAGATCGGTCGGCTTCCTACGAGCAGTACTTC. This codes for CASSQDRSASYEQYF.

A note on this clone: Sequence at one end of the junction differs from germline and may be a read error. The chain combines TRBV7-7 with TRBJ2-2, with a tentative D call TRBD2 (6 bases). The germline V gene encodes CDR1 SSHAT and CDR2 FNYEAQ (reference sequence). The CDR3 length is 18 residues. The CDR3 nucleotides read TGTGCTAGCAGCCCGGTGGTGGCGGGGACGGGCAACACCGGGGAGCTGTTTTTT. This gives the protein CASSPVVAGTGNTGELFF. The whole variable domain, remainder taken from reference TRBV7-7 and TRBJ2-2, is GAGVSQSPRYKVTKRGQDVTLRCDPISSHATLYWYQQALGQGPEFLTYFNYEAQPDKSGLPSDRFSAERPEGSISTLTIQRTEQRDSAMYRCASSPVVAGTGNTGELFFGEGSRLTVL.

The chain is built from TRBV7-6 and TRBJ1-4, with D unclear. The germline CDR1 and CDR2 sequences are SGHVS and FNYEAQ. This CDR3 comprises 12 residues. Trimming shortened V by 4 bases and J by 9 bases, and 9 bases separated the two germline ends. In DNA, the CDR3 is TGTGCCAGCAGCTCACCCGGCCAAAAACTGTTTTTT. Its translation is CASSSPGQKLFF. Complete variable domain (other parts from reference TRBV7-6 and TRBJ1-4): GAGVSQSPRYKVTKRGQDVALRCDPISGHVSLYWYRQALGQGPEFLTYFNYEAQQDKSGLPNDRFSAERPEGSISTLTIQRTEQRDSAMYRCASSSPGQKLFFGSGTQLSVL.

The chain links TRBV4-2 to TRBJ2-7; a possible D gene is TRBD1 (5 bases). V shed 1 base and J shed 5 bases, with 21 bases lying between them. The CDR3 runs to 17 residues. From germline, CDR1 is LGHNA and CDR2 YNFKEQ. CDR3 in amino acids: CASSQGVVGDGGNEQYF. DNA of the CDR3: TGTGCCAGCAGCCAAGGAGTGGTAGGGGATGGTGGGAACGAGCAGTACTTC.

The chain recombines TRBV6-5 with TRBJ2-1, with 7 bases matching TRBD1. The CDR3 spans 14 residues. Trimming at V came to 0 bases and at J to 7 bases, leaving 3 bases not matched to a gene. Germline-derived CDR1 and CDR2 are MNHEY and SVGAGI. The CDR3 coding sequence is TGTGCCAGCAGTTACTCCGACAGGGAAAATGAGCAGTTCTTC. It encodes CASSYSDRENEQFF.

V and J are TRBV4-1 and TRBJ2-1; the D gene is possibly TRBD1 (5 bases). The CDR3 covers 14 residues. The germline V and J ends were trimmed by 9 bases and 0 bases, with 12 bases remaining between them. Germline CDR1 and CDR2: MGHRA and YSYEKL. The CDR3 is CASRVQGSYNEQFF. DNA of the CDR3: TGCGCCAGTAGGGTGCAGGGCTCCTACAATGAGCAGTTCTTC.

The V gene is TRBV30, the J gene TRBJ1-1, with D unclear. This CDR3 region has 12 residues. Per germline, CDR1 GTSNPN and CDR2 SVGIG (reference sequence). Trimming removed 2 bases from V and 1 base from J, with 5 bases in between. CDR3 sequence: CAWSHGNTEAFF. CDR3 DNA: TGTGCCTGGAGTCATGGGAACACTGAAGCTTTCTTT.

This clone was picked up one time. The J gene is TRBJ2-3, the V gene TRBV19; D is possibly TRBD2 (6 bases). With 10 bases removed from V and 1 base from J, the gap between germline ends came to 15 bases. This CDR3 spans 14 amino acids. Germline values: CDR1 LNHDA, CDR2 SQIVND (reference sequence). The CDR3: CATLGGDRTDTQYF. CDR3 in DNA: TGTGCCACTCTTGGAGGGGACCGCACAGATACGCAGTATTTT.

The chain links TRBV7-9 to TRBJ1-2; D uncertain. This CDR3 spans 12 amino acids. V was pared by 6 bases and J by 5 bases, with 10 bases between. The germline V gene encodes CDR1 SEHNR and CDR2 FQNEAQ (reference sequence). CDR3 in DNA: TGTGCCAGCAGTTCCATAGCTTATGGCTACACCTTC. Its protein is CASSSIAYGYTF.

The chain joins TRBV7-9 to TRBJ2-7; TRBD1 might be the D (5 bases). This CDR3 comprises 14 residues. CDR1 is SEHNR and CDR2 is FQNEAQ in the germline V gene (reference sequence). With 1 base removed from V and 5 bases from J, the gap between germline ends came to 12 bases. The CDR3 DNA reads as TGTGCCAGCAGCTTAGTGTCACCAGGGCACGAGCAGTACTTC. Translating gives CASSLVSPGHEQYF.

The CDR3 loop is CASSLGAWDYEQYF. The DNA for the CDR3 is TGTGCCAGCAGTTTGGGTGCTTGGGACTACGAGCAGTACTTC. The chain recombines TRBV28 with TRBJ2-5, with unresolved D. The J call may be incorrect, as the DNA end agrees better with TRBJ2-7. Germline CDR1 MDHEN, CDR2 SYDVKM. The CDR3 length is 14 residues.

V usage is TRBV6-4 and J usage is TRBJ2-3; TRBD1 aligns across 7 bases. V gave up 0 bases and J gave up 1 base; unmatched junction bases: 4. Germline loops: CDR1 MRHNA, CDR2 SNTAGT. This CDR3 has 16 residues. In DNA form, the CDR3 reads TGTGCCAGCAGTGACTCGAGAGGGGGCGGCACAGATACGCAGTATTTT. Encoded protein: CASSDSRGGGTDTQYF.

This chain uses TRBV15 with TRBJ2-1; D ambiguous. The germline V gene has CDR1 LNHNV and CDR2 YYDKDF (reference sequence). V gave up 7 bases and J gave up 0 bases, with 10 bases separating them. The CDR3 length is 14 residues. In nucleotides, the CDR3 is TGTGCCACCAAGATTCGTACCTCCTACAATGAGCAGTTCTTC. This codes for CATKIRTSYNEQFF.

The chain employs TRBV4-3 and TRBJ1-4, with D possibly TRBD1 on 5 matching bases. This CDR3 is 16 amino acids long. V lost 0 bases, J lost 8 bases, and 16 bases lay in between. Germline V gives CDR1 LGHNA, CDR2 YSLEER. CDR3 sequence: CASSQDRGSGVEKLFF. The CDR3 bases are TGCGCCAGCAGCCAAGATCGGGGGAGTGGTGTGGAAAAACTGTTTTTT.

The rearrangement joins TRBV7-2 to TRBJ2-7; D is undetermined. V was shortened by 1 base and J by 0 bases, with 7 bases between the two germline ends. The length of the CDR3 is 14 residues. The germline CDR1 and CDR2 sequences are SGHTA and FQGNSA. The CDR3 sequence: CASSLVPSSYEQYF. Here the CDR3 DNA reads TGTGCCAGCAGCTTAGTTCCTAGCTCCTACGAGCAGTACTTC.